This TCR beta chain was retrieved from a study of cytomegalovirus exposure and HLA in healthy donors. Researchers ran the PCR with 60 Vbeta and 13 Jbeta primers. Profiling relied on immunoSEQ multiplex PCR, and the TCRdb table lists in-frame clones only, not all of them. The repertoire holds approximately 150,000 clones, roughly 80% seen once, with about 2% in the top ten. Germline CDR1 reads SGHTA; CDR2 reads FQGNSA. This CDR3 spans 16 amino acids. J lost 0 bases, V lost 5 bases, and 10 bases had no gene match. The receptor was derived from a male donor in good health and CMV-seronegative. Input material: PBMCs. J is TRBJ2-7 and V is TRBV7-2, with TRBD2 identical over 7 bases. CDR3 nucleotides: TGTGCCAGCAGCCCACAATCCGGGGGGAGCTCCTACGAGCAGTACTTC. It specifies CASSPQSGGSSYEQYF. Complete variable domain (other parts from reference TRBV7-2 and TRBJ2-7): GAGVSQSPSNKVTEKGKDVELRCDPISGHTALYWYRQSLGQGLEFLIYFQGNSAPDKSGLPSDRFSAERTGGSVSTLTIQRTQQEDSAVYLCASSPQSGGSSYEQYFGPGTRLTVT.